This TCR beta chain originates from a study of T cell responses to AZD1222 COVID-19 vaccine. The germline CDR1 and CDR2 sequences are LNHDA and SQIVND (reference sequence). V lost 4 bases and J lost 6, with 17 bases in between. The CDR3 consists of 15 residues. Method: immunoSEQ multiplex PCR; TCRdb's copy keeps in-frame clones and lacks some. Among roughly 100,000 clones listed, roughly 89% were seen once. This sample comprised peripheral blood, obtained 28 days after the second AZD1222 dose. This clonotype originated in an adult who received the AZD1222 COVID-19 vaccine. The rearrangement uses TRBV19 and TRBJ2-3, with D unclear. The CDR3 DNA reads TGTGCCAGTAGTAGGAGCGCTACCAGCGCCGATACGCAGTATTTT. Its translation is CASSRSATSADTQYF. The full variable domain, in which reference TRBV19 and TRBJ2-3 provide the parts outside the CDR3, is DGGITQSPKYLFRKEGQNVTLSCEQNLNHDAMYWYRQDPGQGLRLIYYSQIVNDFQKGDIAEGYSVSREKKESFPLTVTSAQKNPTAFYLCASSRSATSADTQYFGPGTRLTVL.